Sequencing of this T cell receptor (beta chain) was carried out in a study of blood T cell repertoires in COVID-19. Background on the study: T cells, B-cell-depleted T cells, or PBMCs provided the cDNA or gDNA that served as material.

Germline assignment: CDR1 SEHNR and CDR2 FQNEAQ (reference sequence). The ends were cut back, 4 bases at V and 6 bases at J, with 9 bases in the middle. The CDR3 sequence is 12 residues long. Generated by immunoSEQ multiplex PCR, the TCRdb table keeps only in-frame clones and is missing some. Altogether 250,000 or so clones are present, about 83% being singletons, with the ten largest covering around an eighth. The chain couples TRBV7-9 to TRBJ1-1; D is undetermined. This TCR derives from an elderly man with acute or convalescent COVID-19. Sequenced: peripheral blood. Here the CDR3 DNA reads TGTGCCAGCAGCTCCCAGTTTCCTGAAGCTTTCTTT. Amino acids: CASSSQFPEAFF. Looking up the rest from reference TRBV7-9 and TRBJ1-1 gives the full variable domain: DTGVSQNPRHKITKRGQNVTFRCDPISEHNRLYWYRQTLGQGPEFLTYFQNEAQLEKSRLLSDRFSAERPKGSFSTLEIQRTEQGDSAMYLCASSSQFPEAFFGQGTRLTVV.